This TCR beta chain was sequenced in a study of CD8 T cells in ankylosing spondylitis. This clonotype appeared a few times. TCRdb redid the calling of the 5' RACE reads with MiXCR, one entry per CDR3 protein. The table shows about 89,000 distinct CDR3 sequences, with around 26% occurring only once. From germline, CDR1 is DFQATT and CDR2 SNEGSKA (reference sequence). V shed 4 bases and J 6 bases; nucleotides not matched to a gene: 4. This CDR3 contains 13 residues. Sequencing input: blood, either unsorted or a sorted T cell fraction (not recorded which). The sequence derives from a male donor with ankylosing spondylitis or in good health (not recorded which). V is TRBV20-1 and J is TRBJ2-1; 9 positions agree with TRBD2. The CDR3 sequence is CSAISSGTNEQFF. The DNA of the CDR3 is TGCAGTGCTATTTCTAGCGGGACCAATGAGCAGTTCTTC.